Listed below are T cell receptor beta chains from one sample, sequenced in a study of T-cell reconstitution after alpha-beta-depleted transplantation in children. In TCRdb, the PCR reads were re-called with MiXCR into one record per CDR3 protein. The sample records 300,000 to 350,000 distinct CDR3 sequences, 16% being singletons. Sequenced here: PBMCs, mostly from graft donor cells, sampled 360 days after TCRalphabeta/CD19-depleted stem cell transplant. These receptors were collected from a male patient between 2 and 10 years old who had a stem cell transplant for acute lymphoblastic leukemia, so the T cells may come from the graft donor. CDR3s include the opening cysteine and the closing phenylalanine or tryptophan. A D gene is named only where the DNA matches it firmly. Expanded clones get a size class; other rows say once, few or many, or leave the size out.

j_gene,d_gene,v_gene,abundance,len,CDR3nt,CDR3aa
TRBJ1-5,-,TRBV20-1,once,13,TGCAGTGCTAGGTCGGGGATCAATCAGCCCCAGCATTTT,CSARSGINQPQHF
TRBJ2-7,-,TRBV12-3/TRBV12-4,many,13,TGTGCCAGCAGTTTCGGCTTTCCTTACGAGCAGTACTTC,CASSFGFPYEQYF
TRBJ2-7,-,TRBV7-8,many,13,TGTGCCAGCACCGTGGGAGTGTCCTACGAGCAGTACTTC,CASTVGVSYEQYF
TRBJ2-2,TRBD2,TRBV6-5,-,18,TGTGCCAGCAGTTACCGGGAGGGCCTTTATTCGGACACCGGGGAGCTGTTTTTT,CASSYREGLYSDTGELFF
TRBJ2-2,TRBD2,TRBV9,-,16,TGTGGCAGCGGGGAGCGGCTAAAGACGAACACCGGGGAGCTGTTTTTT,CGSGERLKTNTGELFF
TRBJ2-3,-,TRBV6-5,once,17,TGTGCCAGCAGTTACTCGGTCCGGGGGGCCAGTCCGGATACGCAGTATTTT,CASSYSVRGASPDTQYF
TRBJ2-1,-,TRBV20-1,-,13,TGCAGTGCTAGGCCCGGGGTATACAATGAGCAGTTCTTC,CSARPGVYNEQFF
TRBJ2-7,-,TRBV5-1,few,14,TGCGCCAGCAGCTTGGTTGGGCAGACCTACGAGCAGTACTTC,CASSLVGQTYEQYF
TRBJ2-1,TRBD2,TRBV7-8,many,17,TGTGCCAGCAGCACCAGGACTAGCGGGAACTCCTACAATGAGCAGTTCTTC,CASSTRTSGNSYNEQFF
TRBJ1-4,-,TRBV5-1,-,14,TGCGCCAGCAGCCCGGGACGGCTTAATGAAAAACTGTTTTTT,CASSPGRLNEKLFF
TRBJ2-7,-,TRBV25-1,-,17,TGTGCCAGCAGTGGGCCGCTCCCGTGTCCTAGCTACTACGAGCAGTACTTC,CASSGPLPCPSYYEQYF
TRBJ2-5,-,TRBV12-3/TRBV12-4,many,13,TGTGCCAGCAGTTTGAGCAGAAAAGAGACCCAGTACTTC,CASSLSRKETQYF
TRBJ1-1,-,TRBV15,few,15,TGTGCCACCAGCAGAACGGGGAGTGGGAACACTGAAGCTTTCTTT,CATSRTGSGNTEAFF
TRBJ1-5,TRBD1,TRBV10-3,-,18,TGTGCCATCAGTGAGTCAACAGGGGCTGAACTTAGCAATCAGCCCCAGCATTTT,CAISESTGAELSNQPQHF
TRBJ2-7,TRBD1,TRBV7-9,once,15,TGTGCCAGCAGCCGGGGACAGATTGTAACCTACGAGCAGTACTTC,CASSRGQIVTYEQYF
TRBJ2-1,TRBD1,TRBV20-1,-,14,TGCAGTGCCTTAAACAGGGGGTCCTACAATGAGCAGTTCTTC,CSALNRGSYNEQFF
TRBJ2-2,-,TRBV4-1,-,15,TGCGCCAGCAGCCAGGAACAGGGAAGCACCGGGGAGCTGTTTTTT,CASSQEQGSTGELFF
TRBJ2-1,-,TRBV4-1,-,15,TGCGCCAGCAGCCCCCCGACGGGGGCCTACAATGAGCAGTTCTTC,CASSPPTGAYNEQFF
TRBJ2-3,TRBD2,TRBV2,few,19,TGTGCCAGCAGTGCTCCGGGGACTAGCGGGAGCGCAAACACAGATACGCAGTATTTT,CASSAPGTSGSANTDTQYF
TRBJ1-1,TRBD1,TRBV5-4,-,15,TGTGCCAGCAGCATTGACAGGGGGGTTGTGACTGAAGCTTTCTTT,CASSIDRGVVTEAFF
TRBJ2-6,-,TRBV6-1,few,17,TGTGCCAGCAGCCCCACTGCGACAGGCTCTGGGGCCAACGTCCTGACTTTC,CASSPTATGSGANVLTF
TRBJ2-1,TRBD2,TRBV12-3/TRBV12-4,-,16,TGTGCCAGCAGCCCAATGAAACTAGCGCCGTACAATGAGCAGTTCTTC,CASSPMKLAPYNEQFF
TRBJ2-5,TRBD2,TRBV5-1,-,17,TGCGCCAGCAGCGTCCCCGGGACTAGCGGGAGTGTGGAGACCCAGTACTTC,CASSVPGTSGSVETQYF
TRBJ2-5,-,TRBV20-1,many,13,TGCAGTGCTCCAGTGGGGGGAACGGAGACCCAGTACTTC,CSAPVGGTETQYF
TRBJ2-5,TRBD1,TRBV28,-,15,TGTGCCAGCAGGGCGACAGGGTCCCCAGGGGAGACCCAGTACTTC,CASRATGSPGETQYF
TRBJ2-7,-,TRBV20-1,few,14,TGCAGTGCTAGGGCCTGGGCGGCCCACTACGAGCAGTACTTC,CSARAWAAHYEQYF
TRBJ2-3,-,TRBV4-3,-,16,TGCGCCAGCAGCCAAGAGAGGAGCTGGGGCACAGATACGCAGTATTTT,CASSQERSWGTDTQYF
TRBJ2-1,TRBD2,TRBV7-6,-,15,TGTGCCAGCAGCGGAGAGACTAGCGGGGTCGATGAGCAGTTCTTC,CASSGETSGVDEQFF
TRBJ2-7,-,TRBV6-2/TRBV6-3,-,14,TGTGCCAGCACCGAGGCCGACAGGAGCCGCGAGCAGTACTTC,CASTEADRSREQYF
TRBJ2-1,-,TRBV11-3,-,12,TGTGCCAGCAGCTTAGAACCCGCGGTTATATTCTTC,CASSLEPAVIFF
TRBJ1-1,TRBD1,TRBV4-3,-,15,TGCGCCAGCAGCCATCGGACCGGGACAGGTTCTGAAGCTTTCTTT,CASSHRTGTGSEAFF
TRBJ2-1,-,TRBV12-3/TRBV12-4,few,14,TGTGCCAGCAGTTTCATGCGAGGCTACAATGAGCAGTTCTTC,CASSFMRGYNEQFF
TRBJ2-2,-,TRBV11-2,-,15,TGTGCCAGCAGCTCCCGAGGGGGGAACACCGGGGAGCTGTTTTTT,CASSSRGGNTGELFF
TRBJ2-1,TRBD2,TRBV12-3/TRBV12-4,few,15,TGTGCCAGCAGCCCTGCTAGCGGTCCCTACAATGAGCAGTTCTTC,CASSPASGPYNEQFF
TRBJ2-1,TRBD2,TRBV7-2,-,16,TGTGCCAGCAGCTTAGTCGGGACTAGCGGGACGGGGGAGCAGTTCTTC,CASSLVGTSGTGEQFF
TRBJ2-7,-,TRBV20-1,once,15,TGCAGTGCTCAAGGGGTCCGCGGCTCCTCCTACGAGCAGTACTTC,CSAQGVRGSSYEQYF
TRBJ2-5,TRBD1,TRBV9,few,16,TGTGCCAGCAGCCCGACGACAGGGCAGATCGAAGAGACCCAGTACTTC,CASSPTTGQIEETQYF
TRBJ2-7,-,TRBV18,-,14,TGTGCCAGCTCACTAGCGGAGGGCTCCTACGAGCAGTACTTC,CASSLAEGSYEQYF
TRBJ2-1,TRBD2,TRBV6-2/TRBV6-3,few,15,TGTGCCAGCAAGATAGCGGGAGGGCTCTACAATGAGCAGTTCTTC,CASKIAGGLYNEQFF
TRBJ2-3,TRBD1,TRBV10-3,-,14,TGTGCCATCAGTCCCGGACAGGGGAGTCATACGCAGTATTTT,CAISPGQGSHTQYF
TRBJ1-1,-,TRBV12-3/TRBV12-4,many,14,TGTGCCAGCAGTTTCGGGCGCGCTAACACTGAAGCTTTCTTT,CASSFGRANTEAFF
TRBJ2-7,-,TRBV28,-,15,TGTGCCAGCAGTTCGACAGGTCGGGAACCCTACGAGCAGTACTTC,CASSSTGREPYEQYF
TRBJ2-7,TRBD1,TRBV15,few,16,TGTGCCACCAGCAGAGAAGTGGGGACAGGGACCTACGAGCAGTACTTC,CATSREVGTGTYEQYF
TRBJ2-7,TRBD2,TRBV4-3,few,17,TGCGCCAGCAGCCAAGGGGGAAGTAGCGGGAGAATGATCGAGCAGTACTTC,CASSQGGSSGRMIEQYF
TRBJ2-7,-,TRBV7-7,many,15,TGTGCTAGCAGCTTAGCGCACGGGGCCGGTTACGAGCAGTACTTC,CASSLAHGAGYEQYF
TRBJ1-1,-,TRBV30,-,14,TGTGCCTGGAGTGGTAACGGGCTCACGACTGAAGCTTTCTTT,CAWSGNGLTTEAFF
TRBJ2-7,-,TRBV28,-,14,TGTGCCAGCAGTTTCCCAACTAGCTCCTACGAGCAGTACTTC,CASSFPTSSYEQYF
TRBJ2-5,-,TRBV4-2,many,16,TGTGCCAGCAGCCAAGATTATCTTGGCGGCGCGGAGACCCAGTACTTC,CASSQDYLGGAETQYF
TRBJ1-2,-,TRBV24-1,few,14,TGTGCCACCAGTGATTTAGTCGGGATCTATGGCTACACCTTC,CATSDLVGIYGYTF
TRBJ1-4,-,TRBV5-1,few,17,TGCGCCAGCAGCCCGGGAGCGGTAGGTTCCAGAGGCGAAAAACTGTTTTTT,CASSPGAVGSRGEKLFF
TRBJ2-3,TRBD1,TRBV10-3,many,13,TGTGCCATCGCGGGACAGGGTACGGATACGCAGTATTTT,CAIAGQGTDTQYF
TRBJ2-2,-,TRBV24-1,many,14,TGTGCCACCAGTGACCCTGGACGCACCGGGGAGCTGTTTTTT,CATSDPGRTGELFF
TRBJ1-5,TRBD1,TRBV30,-,13,TGTGCCTGGGCAGGACAGGGTAATCAGCCCCAGCATTTT,CAWAGQGNQPQHF
TRBJ1-5,-,TRBV6-1,few,15,TGTGCCAGCGATATAACACAGGGTTGGGGGCAGCCCCAGCATTTT,CASDITQGWGQPQHF